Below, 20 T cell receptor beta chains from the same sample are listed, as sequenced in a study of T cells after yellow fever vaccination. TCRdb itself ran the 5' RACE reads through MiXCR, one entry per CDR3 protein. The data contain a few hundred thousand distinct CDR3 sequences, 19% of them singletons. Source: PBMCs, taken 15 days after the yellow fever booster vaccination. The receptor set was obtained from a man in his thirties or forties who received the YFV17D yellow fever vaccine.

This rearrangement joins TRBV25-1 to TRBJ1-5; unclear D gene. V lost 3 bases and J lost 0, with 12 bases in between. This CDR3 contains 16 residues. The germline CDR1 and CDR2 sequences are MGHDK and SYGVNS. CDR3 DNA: TGTGCCAGCAGTGATTCGTCAGGCCTTAGCAATCAGCCCCAGCATTTT. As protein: CASSDSSGLSNQPQHF. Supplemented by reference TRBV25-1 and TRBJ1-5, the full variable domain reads EADIYQTPRYLVIGTGKKITLECSQTMGHDKMYWYQQDPGMELHLIHYSYGVNSTEKGDLSSESTVSRIRTEHFPLTLESARPSHTSQYLCASSDSSGLSNQPQHFGDGTRLSIL.

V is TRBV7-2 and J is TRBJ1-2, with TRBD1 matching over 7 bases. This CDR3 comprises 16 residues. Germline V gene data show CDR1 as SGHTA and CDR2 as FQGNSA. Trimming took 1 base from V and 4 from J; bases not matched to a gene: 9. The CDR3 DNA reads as TGTGCCAGCAGCTTAGTCTTCCCGGGACAGATCTATGGCTACACCTTC. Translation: CASSLVFPGQIYGYTF.

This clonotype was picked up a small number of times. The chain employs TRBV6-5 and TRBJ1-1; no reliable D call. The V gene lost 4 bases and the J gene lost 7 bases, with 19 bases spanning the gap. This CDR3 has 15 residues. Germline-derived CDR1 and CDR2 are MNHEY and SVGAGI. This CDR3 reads CASSFVKRVFIEAFF. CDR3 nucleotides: TGTGCCAGCAGTTTCGTAAAGAGGGTGTTTATTGAAGCTTTCTTT.

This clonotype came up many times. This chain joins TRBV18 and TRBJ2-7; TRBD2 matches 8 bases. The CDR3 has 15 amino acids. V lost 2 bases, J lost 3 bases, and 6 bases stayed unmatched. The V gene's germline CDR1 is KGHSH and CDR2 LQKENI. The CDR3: CASSPTSGSFYEQYF. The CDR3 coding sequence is TGTGCCAGCTCACCAACAAGCGGGAGTTTCTACGAGCAGTACTTC.

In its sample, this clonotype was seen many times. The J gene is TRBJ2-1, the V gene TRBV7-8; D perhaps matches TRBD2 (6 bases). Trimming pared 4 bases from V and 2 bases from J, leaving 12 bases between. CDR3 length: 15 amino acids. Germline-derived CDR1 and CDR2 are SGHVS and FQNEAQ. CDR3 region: CASSSRLVTYNEQFF. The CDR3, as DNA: TGTGCCAGCAGCTCCCGACTAGTCACCTACAATGAGCAGTTCTTC.

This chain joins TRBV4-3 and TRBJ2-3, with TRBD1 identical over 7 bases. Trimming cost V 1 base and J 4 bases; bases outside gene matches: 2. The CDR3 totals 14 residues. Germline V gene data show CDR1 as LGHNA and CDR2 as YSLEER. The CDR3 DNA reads TGCGCCAGCAGCCAAGGACAGGGCCCAGATACGCAGTATTTT. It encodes CASSQGQGPDTQYF.

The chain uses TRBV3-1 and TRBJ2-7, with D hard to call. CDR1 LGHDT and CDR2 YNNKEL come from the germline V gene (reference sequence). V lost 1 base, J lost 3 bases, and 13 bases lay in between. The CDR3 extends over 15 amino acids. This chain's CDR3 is CASSQGPQRYYEQYF. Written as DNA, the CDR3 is TGTGCCAGCAGCCAAGGCCCCCAGAGGTACTACGAGCAGTACTTC.

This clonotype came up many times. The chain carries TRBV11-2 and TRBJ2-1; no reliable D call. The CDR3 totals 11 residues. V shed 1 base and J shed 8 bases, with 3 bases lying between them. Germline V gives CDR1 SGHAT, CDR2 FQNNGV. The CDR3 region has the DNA TGTGCCAGCAGCTTAGTTTATGAGCAGTTCTTC. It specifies CASSLVYEQFF. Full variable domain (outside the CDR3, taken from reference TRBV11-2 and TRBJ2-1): EAGVAQSPRYKIIEKRQSVAFWCNPISGHATLYWYQQILGQGPKLLIQFQNNGVVDDSQLPKDRFSAERLKGVDSTLKIQPAKLEDSAVYLCASSLVYEQFFGPGTRLTVL.

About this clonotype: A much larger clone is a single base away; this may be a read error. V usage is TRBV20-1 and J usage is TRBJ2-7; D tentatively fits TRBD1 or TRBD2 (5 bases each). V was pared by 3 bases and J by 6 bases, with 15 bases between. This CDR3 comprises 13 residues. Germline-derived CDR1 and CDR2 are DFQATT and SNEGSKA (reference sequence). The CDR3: CSASVNGTGEQYF. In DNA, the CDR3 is TGCAGTGCTAGTGTAAACGGGACCGGCGAGCAGTACTTC.

The CDR3 nucleotides read TGTGCCAGCAGCTTAGGCTCGCTAGCGGGTTTTAAAAATGAGCAGTTCTTC. As protein: CASSLGSLAGFKNEQFF. The chain joins TRBV7-2 to TRBJ2-1; 8 nucleotides agree with TRBD2. The CDR3 consists of 17 residues. V trimming: 1 base; J trimming: 7 bases; junction bases outside the gene matches: 12. The germline CDR1 and CDR2 sequences are SGHTA and FQGNSA. Using reference TRBV7-2 and TRBJ2-1 for the parts outside the CDR3, the full variable domain is GAGVSQSPSNKVTEKGKDVELRCDPISGHTALYWYRQSLGQGLEFLIYFQGNSAPDKSGLPSDRFSAERTGGSVSTLTIQRTQQEDSAVYLCASSLGSLAGFKNEQFFGPGTRLTVL.

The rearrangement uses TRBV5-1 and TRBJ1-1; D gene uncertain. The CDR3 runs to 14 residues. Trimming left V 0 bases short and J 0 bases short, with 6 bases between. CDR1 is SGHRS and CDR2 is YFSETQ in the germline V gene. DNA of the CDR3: TGCGCCAGCAGCTTGGTTCGGATGAACACTGAAGCTTTCTTT. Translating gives CASSLVRMNTEAFF.

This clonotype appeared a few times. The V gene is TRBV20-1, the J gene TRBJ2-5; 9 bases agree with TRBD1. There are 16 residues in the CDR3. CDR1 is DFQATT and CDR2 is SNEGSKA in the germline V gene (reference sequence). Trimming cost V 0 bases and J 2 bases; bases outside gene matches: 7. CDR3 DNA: TGCAGTGCTAGAGAAAACAGGGGGCGCGGGCAAGAGACCCAGTACTTC. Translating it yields CSARENRGRGQETQYF.

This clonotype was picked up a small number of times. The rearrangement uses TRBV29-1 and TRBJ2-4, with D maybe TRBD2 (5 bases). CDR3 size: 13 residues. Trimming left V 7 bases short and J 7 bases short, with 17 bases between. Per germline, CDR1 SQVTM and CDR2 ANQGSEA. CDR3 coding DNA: TGCAGCGCGGGGATGGGATTATTCAACATTCAGTACTTC. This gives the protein CSAGMGLFNIQYF.

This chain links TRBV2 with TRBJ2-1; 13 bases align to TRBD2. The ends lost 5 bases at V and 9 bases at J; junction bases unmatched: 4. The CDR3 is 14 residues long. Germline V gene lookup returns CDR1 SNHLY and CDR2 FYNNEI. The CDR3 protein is CASSMGLAGTEQFF. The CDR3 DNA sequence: TGTGCCAGCAGTATGGGACTAGCGGGAACTGAGCAGTTCTTC.

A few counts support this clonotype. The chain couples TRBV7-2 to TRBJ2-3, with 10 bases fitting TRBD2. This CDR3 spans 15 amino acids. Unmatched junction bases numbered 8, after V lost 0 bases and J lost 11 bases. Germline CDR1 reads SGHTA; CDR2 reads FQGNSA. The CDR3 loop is CASSLAPSGRGVQYF. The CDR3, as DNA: TGTGCCAGCAGCTTAGCGCCTAGCGGGAGAGGTGTGCAGTATTTT.

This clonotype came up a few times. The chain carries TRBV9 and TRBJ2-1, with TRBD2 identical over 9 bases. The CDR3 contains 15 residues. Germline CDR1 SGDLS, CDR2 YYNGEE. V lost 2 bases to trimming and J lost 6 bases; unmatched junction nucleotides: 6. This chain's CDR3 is CASSVAGGPANEQFF. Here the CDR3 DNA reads TGTGCCAGCAGCGTTGCGGGAGGGCCTGCCAATGAGCAGTTCTTC.

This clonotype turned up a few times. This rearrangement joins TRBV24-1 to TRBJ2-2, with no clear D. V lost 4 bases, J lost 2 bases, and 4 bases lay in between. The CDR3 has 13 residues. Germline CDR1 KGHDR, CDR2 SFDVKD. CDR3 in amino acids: CATSDHNTGELFF. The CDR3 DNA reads TGTGCCACCAGTGACCACAACACCGGGGAGCTGTTTTTT.

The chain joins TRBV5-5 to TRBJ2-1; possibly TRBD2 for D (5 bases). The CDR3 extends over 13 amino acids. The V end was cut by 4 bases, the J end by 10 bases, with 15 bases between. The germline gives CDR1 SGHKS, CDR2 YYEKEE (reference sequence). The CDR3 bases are TGTGCCAGCAGCCCCGAGGGCGGGTTGGAGCAGTTCTTC. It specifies CASSPEGGLEQFF.

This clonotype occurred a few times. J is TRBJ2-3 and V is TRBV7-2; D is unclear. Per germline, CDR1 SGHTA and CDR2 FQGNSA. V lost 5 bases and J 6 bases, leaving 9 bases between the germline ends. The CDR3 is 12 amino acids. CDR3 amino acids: CASSPPWDTQYF. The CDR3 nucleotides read TGTGCCAGCAGCCCACCATGGGATACGCAGTATTTT. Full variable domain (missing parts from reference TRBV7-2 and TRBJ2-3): GAGVSQSPSNKVTEKGKDVELRCDPISGHTALYWYRQSLGQGLEFLIYFQGNSAPDKSGLPSDRFSAERTGGSVSTLTIQRTQQEDSAVYLCASSPPWDTQYFGPGTRLTVL.

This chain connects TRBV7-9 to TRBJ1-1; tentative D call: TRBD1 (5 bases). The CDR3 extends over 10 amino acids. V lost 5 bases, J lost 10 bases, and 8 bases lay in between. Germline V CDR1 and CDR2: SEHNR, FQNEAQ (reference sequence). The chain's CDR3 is CASSLGAAFF. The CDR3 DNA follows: TGTGCCAGCAGCCTAGGGGCAGCTTTCTTT.